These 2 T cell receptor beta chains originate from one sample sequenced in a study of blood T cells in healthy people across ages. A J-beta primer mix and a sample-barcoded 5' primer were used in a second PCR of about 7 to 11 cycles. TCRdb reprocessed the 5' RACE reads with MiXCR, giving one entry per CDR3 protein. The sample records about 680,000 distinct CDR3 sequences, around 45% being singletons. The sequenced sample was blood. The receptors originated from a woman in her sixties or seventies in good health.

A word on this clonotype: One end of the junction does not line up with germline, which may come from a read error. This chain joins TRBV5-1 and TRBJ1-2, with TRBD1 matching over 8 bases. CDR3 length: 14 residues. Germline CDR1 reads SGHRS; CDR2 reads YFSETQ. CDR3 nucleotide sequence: TGCGCCAGCACCCGGACAGGGTCTAACTATGGCTACACCTTT. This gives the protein CASTRTGSNYGYTF. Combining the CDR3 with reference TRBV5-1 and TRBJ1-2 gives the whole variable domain KAGVTQTPRYLIKTRGQQVTLSCSPISGHRSVSWYQQTPGQGLQFLFEYFSETQRNKGNFPGRFSGRQFSNSRSEMNVSTLELGDSALYLCASTRTGSNYGYTFGSGTRLTVV.

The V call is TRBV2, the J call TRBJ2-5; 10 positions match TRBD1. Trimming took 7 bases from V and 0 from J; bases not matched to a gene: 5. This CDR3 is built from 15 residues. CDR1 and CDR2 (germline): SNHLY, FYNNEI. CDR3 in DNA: TGTGCCAGCAATCTGGACAGGGGGTACCAAGAGACCCAGTACTTC. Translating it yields CASNLDRGYQETQYF.